Described below is a single TCR beta chain sequence and its context. This CDR3 spans 15 amino acids. From germline, CDR1 is MNHEY and CDR2 SMNVEV (reference sequence). The trim removed 3 bases at V and 6 bases at J, leaving 10 bases unmatched. The sample originates from a study of cytomegalovirus exposure and HLA in healthy donors. PCR employed 60 Vbeta and 13 Jbeta primers. The method was immunoSEQ multiplex PCR; TCRdb's version includes in-frame clones alone and lacks a portion of them. Altogether about 220,000 clones are present, roughly 85% being singletons, with the ten largest covering 1.8%. The sequencing input was PBMCs. This clonotype was obtained from a male donor in good health and CMV-seronegative. The chain couples TRBV27 to TRBJ1-2; 7 bases are shared with TRBD1. The CDR3 nucleotides are TGTGCCAGCAGTTTTCGGTTAGTTGACAGGGATGGCTACACCTTC. Translation: CASSFRLVDRDGYTF.